The clone carrying this TCR beta chain was recorded a few times. Its antigen is not identified. Specified time point: pre-sensitization, week 0. Regarding treatment: therapeutic diphenylcyclopropenone sensitization with weekly scalp DPC. This entry comes from a study of human T cells and chemical hapten exposure. Background on the study: The study sensitized with 2% DPC on an approximately 2 cm by approximately 2 cm patch of upper inner arm skin. Across samples, TCR yields varied, mostly owing to small differences in pooled library volumes. Regarding the study as a whole: Controls formed significantly fewer large CDR3 similarity clusters than expanded TCRs did. Alopecia affected the donors, so their immune response may differ from healthy people's.

TCRdb recomputed calls from the RACE reads with MiXCR, one row per CDR3 protein. The sample carries approximately 90,000 distinct CDR3 sequences, around 8.8% recorded once. The CDR3 length is 18 residues. Germline assignment: CDR1 MNHEY and CDR2 SVGEGT. V lost 7 bases and J lost 0, with 24 bases in between. The chain couples TRBV6-2 or TRBV6-3 to TRBJ1-1; D uncertain. Sample: whole blood, taken in connection with sensitization to the hapten diphenylcyclopropenone (DPC). This sequence was found in a man aged 40-49 years with alopecia areata. Some clones in this sample may be carry-over from other donors' samples. CDR3 protein: CASISTPGRAKMNTEAFF. The CDR3 DNA is TGTGCCAGCATTTCCACTCCGGGTAGGGCTAAAATGAACACTGAAGCTTTCTTT.